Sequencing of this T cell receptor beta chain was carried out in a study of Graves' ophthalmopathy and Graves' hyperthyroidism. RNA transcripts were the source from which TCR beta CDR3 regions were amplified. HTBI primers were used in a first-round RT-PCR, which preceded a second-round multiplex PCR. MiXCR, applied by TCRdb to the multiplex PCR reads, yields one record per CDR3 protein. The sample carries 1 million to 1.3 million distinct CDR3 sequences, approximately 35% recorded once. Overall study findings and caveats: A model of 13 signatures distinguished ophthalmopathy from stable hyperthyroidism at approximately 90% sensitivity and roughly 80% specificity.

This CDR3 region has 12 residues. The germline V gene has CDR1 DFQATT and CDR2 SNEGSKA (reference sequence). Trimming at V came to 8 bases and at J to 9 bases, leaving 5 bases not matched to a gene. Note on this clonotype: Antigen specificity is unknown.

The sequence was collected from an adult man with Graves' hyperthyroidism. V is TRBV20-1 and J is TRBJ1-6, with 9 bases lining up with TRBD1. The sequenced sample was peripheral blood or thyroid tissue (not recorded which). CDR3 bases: TGCAGTCTCGGGACAGGGTTTTCACCCCTCCACTTT. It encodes CSLGTGFSPLHF.